The 27 T cell receptor beta chains below all came from one sample that was sequenced in a study of T-cell memory formation after mild COVID-19. TCRdb called the 5' RACE reads again in MiXCR, with one record for every CDR3 protein. The table has some 450,000 distinct CDR3 sequences, about 20% seen once. Sequencing was performed on PBMCs or a T cell subset sorted from them (not recorded which). These receptor sequences come from a man between 18 and 35 years old who had mild COVID-19 (a few samples of this study predate the infection). Cell type and time point are not known.

This clonotype has only a few counts. The rearrangement uses TRBV18 and TRBJ2-5; D unclear. Trimming took off 1 base at V and 4 bases at J, with 10 bases between the two ends. The CDR3 extends over 14 amino acids. CDR1 and CDR2 (germline): KGHSH, LQKENI. CDR3 DNA sequence: TGTGCCAGCTCACCACAGCGAGGTCGAGAGACCCAGTACTTC. The encoded protein is CASSPQRGRETQYF.

The V and J genes are TRBV4-1 and TRBJ2-7; tentatively, D is TRBD1 or TRBD2 (5 bases each). Between the trimmed V and J ends, which lost 4 bases and 3 bases, there was a span of 22 bases. The CDR3 runs to 17 residues. The germline gives CDR1 MGHRA, CDR2 YSYEKL. The DNA of the CDR3 is TGCGCCAGCAGCCCCACCGGAGAGGGGACCCACCGCTACGAGCAGTACTTC. Translation: CASSPTGEGTHRYEQYF.

This clonotype appeared a few times. The genes are TRBV7-9 and TRBJ1-2; 7 bases align to TRBD1. The junction had 12 bases not matched to a gene; V was cut back by 5 bases and J by 3 bases. The CDR3 length is 16 residues. CDR1 and CDR2 (germline): SEHNR, FQNEAQ (reference sequence). The CDR3 protein is CASSHFRDREDYGYTF. The CDR3 nucleotides are TGTGCCAGCAGCCATTTCCGGGACAGAGAAGACTATGGCTACACCTTC.

The V and J genes are TRBV7-2 and TRBJ1-2; D is ambiguous. The V and J ends lost 2 bases and 6 bases respectively, with 16 bases between them. The V gene's germline CDR1 is SGHTA and CDR2 FQGNSA. The CDR3 runs 15 residues. DNA for the CDR3: TGTGCCAGCAGCTTACCCACGGGTCTGGGCAATGGCTACACCTTC. Translated: CASSLPTGLGNGYTF.

This clonotype was seen a few times. This rearrangement joins TRBV28 to TRBJ2-3; TRBD2 matches 7 bases. Germline trimming cut 8 bases from V and 5 bases from J; bases unmatched to any gene: 10. Germline assignment: CDR1 MDHEN and CDR2 SYDVKM. The CDR3 runs 14 residues. The CDR3 region is CASAYSGVEDTQYF. CDR3 DNA sequence: TGTGCCAGCGCCTACAGCGGGGTGGAAGATACGCAGTATTTT.

The chain couples TRBV24-1 to TRBJ2-4; the D is unclear. The germline CDR1 and CDR2 sequences are KGHDR and SFDVKD. The CDR3 loop spans 11 amino acids. The V and J ends lost 5 bases and 10 bases respectively, with 8 bases between them. The DNA of the CDR3 is TGTGCCACCAGTGGGGGTACTATTCAGTACTTC. Amino acids: CATSGGTIQYF.

This clonotype was counted ten times or more. The chain combines TRBV12-3 or TRBV12-4 with TRBJ2-3; 13 bases are shared with TRBD2. Trimming cost V 5 bases and J 1 base; bases outside gene matches: 3. The CDR3 spans 16 residues. This chain's CDR3 is CASSPTSGGGTDTQYF. DNA for the CDR3: TGTGCCAGCAGTCCTACTAGCGGGGGGGGCACAGATACGCAGTATTTT.

This chain connects TRBV11-2 to TRBJ2-2; D not resolved. With 7 bases removed from V and 3 bases from J, the gap between germline ends came to 15 bases. This CDR3 comprises 15 residues. The germline gives CDR1 SGHAT, CDR2 FQNNGV. The CDR3 loop is CASTRAAGDTGELFF. The DNA for the CDR3 is TGTGCCAGCACCCGGGCAGCTGGGGACACCGGGGAGCTGTTTTTT.

This clonotype was seen more than once but under ten times. The rearrangement uses TRBV6-5 and TRBJ1-6; 8 bases match TRBD1. This CDR3 comprises 15 residues. J lost 4 bases, V lost 6 bases, and 5 bases had no gene match. CDR1 is MNHEY, CDR2 SVGAGI, per germline. DNA for the CDR3: TGTGCCAGCAGGACAACAGGGGGTTATAATTCACCCCTCCACTTT. Its translation: CASRTTGGYNSPLHF.

The J gene is TRBJ2-3, the V gene TRBV7-7; a weak D match, TRBD2 (5 bases). V lost 5 bases and J 2 bases, leaving 17 bases between the germline ends. Germline CDR1 is SSHAT and CDR2 is FNYEAQ (reference sequence). The CDR3 loop spans 16 amino acids. The CDR3 reads CASSERADGSTDTQYF. The CDR3 bases are TGTGCCAGCAGCGAGCGAGCGGACGGCTCCACAGATACGCAGTATTTT.

This chain links TRBV4-3 with TRBJ2-7, with D unclear. Trimming cost V 0 bases and J 1 base, with 10 bases left between them. CDR1 and CDR2 from the germline V gene are LGHNA and YSLEER. The CDR3 is 15 residues long. The CDR3 region is CASSQDFETSYEQYF. The DNA of the CDR3 is TGCGCCAGCAGCCAAGATTTCGAGACTTCCTACGAGCAGTACTTC.

The gene calls are TRBV5-1 and TRBJ2-3; D may be TRBD2 (6 bases). The germline V gene has CDR1 SGHRS and CDR2 YFSETQ. CDR3 size: 13 residues. The V end lost 6 bases, the J end lost 0 bases, and 8 bases lay between the germline ends. In nucleotides, the CDR3 is TGCGCCAGCACTAGCGCTAGCACAGATACGCAGTATTTT. Translated: CASTSASTDTQYF.

There are a few counts of this clonotype. Written as DNA, the CDR3 is TGTGCCAGCAGACCGGGACTGCACCCAGGGGGCTTATCCGAGCAGTACTTC. Its translation: CASRPGLHPGGLSEQYF. The chain employs TRBV7-2 and TRBJ2-7; TRBD1 aligns across 8 bases. The CDR3 loop spans 17 amino acids. V shed 6 bases and J 6 bases; nucleotides not matched to a gene: 19. CDR1 SGHTA and CDR2 FQGNSA come from the germline V gene.

This CDR3 is CASSEGVTVNSQYF. The DNA of the CDR3 is TGCGCCAGCAGTGAAGGGGTTACGGTGAATTCGCAGTATTTT. The chain is built from TRBV10-1 and TRBJ2-3; D is possibly TRBD1 (5 bases). The CDR3 sequence is 14 residues long. CDR1 and CDR2 from the germline V gene are WNHNN and SYGVQD (reference sequence). Trimming removed 3 bases at V and 10 bases at J, with 17 bases between.

Many counts were recorded for this clonotype. The chain joins TRBV7-2 to TRBJ1-1; 8 bases are a match to TRBD1. Germline V gene lookup returns CDR1 SGHTA and CDR2 FQGNSA. This CDR3 is built from 14 residues. After removal of 5 bases from V and 10 bases from J, the junction contained 12 bases not matched to a gene. CDR3 in DNA: TGTGCCAGCAGCCTCGACAGGGGAGAAATGAGAGCTTTCTTT. This gives the protein CASSLDRGEMRAFF.

Comments on this clonotype: A much larger clone lies one base from this, so it may be a read error. The chain recombines TRBV27 with TRBJ2-3; D remains unclear. This CDR3 spans 15 amino acids. CDR1 is MNHEY, CDR2 SMNVEV, per germline (reference sequence). In DNA, the CDR3 is TGTGACAGCAGTTTTATTACGTCGGGCACAGATACGCAGTATTTT. It encodes CDSSFITSGTDTQYF.

This clonotype has more than one count but fewer than ten. J is TRBJ1-1 and V is TRBV5-4, with D possibly matching TRBD1 (5 bases). The V and J ends lost 1 base and 0 bases respectively, with 10 bases between them. CDR3 length equals 15 residues. The V gene's germline CDR1 is SGHNT and CDR2 YYREEE (reference sequence). The CDR3 sequence: CASSLTVGVNTEAFF. In DNA, the CDR3 is TGTGCCAGCAGCTTGACGGTAGGGGTGAACACTGAAGCTTTCTTT.

In this sample, this clonotype turned up once. The rearrangement joins TRBV11-1 to TRBJ2-7, with D perhaps TRBD1 or TRBD2 (5 bases each). V was pared by 5 bases and J by 7 bases, with 12 bases between. This CDR3 region has 12 residues. CDR1 is SGHAT and CDR2 is FQDESV in the germline V gene (reference sequence). CDR3 in amino acids: CASSPHGAEQYV. The CDR3 DNA is TGTGCCAGCAGCCCTCACGGGGCAGAGCAGTACGTC.

The V call is TRBV7-2, the J call TRBJ2-3; 8 bases are a match to TRBD1. This CDR3 comprises 14 residues. Germline trimming cut 5 bases from V and 10 bases from J; bases unmatched to any gene: 11. From germline, CDR1 is SGHTA and CDR2 FQGNSA. For the CDR3, the DNA is TGTGCCAGCAGCCCGACATTGACAGGGGCCTCGCAGTATTTT. It codes for CASSPTLTGASQYF.

The chain couples TRBV7-2 to TRBJ2-2, with 10 bases lining up with TRBD2. This CDR3 region has 17 residues. Germline V gives CDR1 SGHTA, CDR2 FQGNSA. V shed 2 bases and J 6 bases; nucleotides not matched to a gene: 9. The CDR3 reads CASSLRFKRGGAGELFF. DNA of the CDR3: TGTGCCAGCAGCTTAAGGTTTAAGCGGGGGGGCGCCGGGGAGCTGTTTTTT.

The chain carries TRBV4-3 and TRBJ2-7, with a tentative D call TRBD2 (5 bases). Trimming took 0 bases from V and 3 from J, leaving 9 bases between them. The CDR3 is 14 amino acids. Per germline, CDR1 LGHNA and CDR2 YSLEER. The CDR3 spells CASSQDRGHYEQYF. CDR3 bases: TGCGCCAGCAGCCAAGATCGCGGGCACTACGAGCAGTACTTC.

V usage is TRBV27 and J usage is TRBJ1-4; no reliable D call. The V end lost 3 bases, the J end lost 5 bases, and 13 bases lay between the germline ends. CDR3 size: 15 residues. The germline gives CDR1 MNHEY, CDR2 SMNVEV (reference sequence). The CDR3 region has the DNA TGTGCCAGCAGTTTTACCGCCCTTCAGAATGAAAAACTGTTTTTT. It is translated as CASSFTALQNEKLFF. The variable domain in full, with the rest retrieved from reference TRBV27 and TRBJ1-4, is EAQVTQNPRYLITVTGKKLTVTCSQNMNHEYMSWYRQDPGLGLRQIYYSMNVEVTDKGDVPEGYKVSRKEKRNFPLILESPSPNQTSLYFCASSFTALQNEKLFFGSGTQLSVL.

The chain uses TRBV24-1 and TRBJ2-3; D remains ambiguous. The V end was cut by 0 bases, the J end by 6 bases, with 6 bases between. CDR1 and CDR2 from the germline V gene are KGHDR and SFDVKD. CDR3 size: 13 residues. The CDR3 loop reads CATSDLASDTQYF. The DNA of the CDR3 is TGTGCCACCAGTGATTTGGCCTCGGATACGCAGTATTTT.

J is TRBJ1-2 and V is TRBV6-2 or TRBV6-3; weak D call: TRBD1 (6 bases). The CDR3 is made up of 13 amino acids. The V end lost 2 bases, the J end lost 3 bases, and 7 bases lay between the germline ends. Looked up from germline, CDR1 is MNHEY and CDR2 is SVGEGT. CDR3 DNA sequence: TGTGCCAGCAGTTACGCAGGGGACTATGGCTACACCTTC. It specifies CASSYAGDYGYTF.

CDR3: CASTYGGAKDTQYF. The DNA of the CDR3 is TGTGCCAGCACGTACGGGGGGGCTAAAGATACGCAGTATTTT. The genes are TRBV5-5 and TRBJ2-3; 8 bases match TRBD2. This CDR3 is 14 amino acids long. V gave up 6 bases and J gave up 5 bases; unmatched junction bases: 8. Germline V lookup: CDR1 SGHKS, CDR2 YYEKEE (reference sequence).

In this sample, this clonotype turned up once. The J gene is TRBJ2-2, the V gene TRBV20-1; no reliable D call. There are 16 residues in the CDR3. V was trimmed by 5 bases and J by 0 bases, leaving 16 bases between them. Looked up from germline, CDR1 is DFQATT and CDR2 is SNEGSKA (reference sequence). CDR3 sequence: CSASRRYLPNTGELFF. CDR3 bases: TGCAGTGCTTCCCGGCGGTATCTTCCGAACACCGGGGAGCTGTTTTTT.

V and J are TRBV11-1 and TRBJ2-1, with D perhaps TRBD1 (6 bases). The germline CDR1 and CDR2 sequences are SGHAT and FQDESV (reference sequence). There are 15 residues in the CDR3. Trimming pared 5 bases from V and 6 bases from J, leaving 17 bases between. The CDR3 nucleotides read TGTGCCAGCAGCCGGACGCCGGACAGCGCCAATGAGCAGTTCTTC. Amino acids: CASSRTPDSANEQFF.